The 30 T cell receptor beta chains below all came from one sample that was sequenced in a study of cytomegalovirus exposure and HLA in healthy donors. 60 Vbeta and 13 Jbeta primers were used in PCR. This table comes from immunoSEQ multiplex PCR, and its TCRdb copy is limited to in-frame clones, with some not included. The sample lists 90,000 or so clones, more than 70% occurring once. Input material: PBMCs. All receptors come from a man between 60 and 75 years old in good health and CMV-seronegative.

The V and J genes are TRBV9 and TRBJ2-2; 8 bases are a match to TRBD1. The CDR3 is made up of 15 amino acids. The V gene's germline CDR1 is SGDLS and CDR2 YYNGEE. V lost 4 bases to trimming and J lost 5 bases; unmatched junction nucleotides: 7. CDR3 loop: CASSPRTGRTGELFF. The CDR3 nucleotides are TGTGCCAGCAGCCCGCGGACAGGGAGAACCGGGGAGCTGTTTTTT.

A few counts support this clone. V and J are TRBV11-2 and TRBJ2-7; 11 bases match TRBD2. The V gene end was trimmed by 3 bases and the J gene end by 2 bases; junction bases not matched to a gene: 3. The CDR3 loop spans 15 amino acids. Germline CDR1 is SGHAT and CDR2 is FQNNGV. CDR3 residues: CASSFASGGPYEQYF. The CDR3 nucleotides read TGTGCCAGCAGCTTCGCTAGCGGGGGGCCCTACGAGCAGTACTTC. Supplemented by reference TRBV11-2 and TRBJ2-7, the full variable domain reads EAGVAQSPRYKIIEKRQSVAFWCNPISGHATLYWYQQILGQGPKLLIQFQNNGVVDDSQLPKDRFSAERLKGVDSTLKIQPAKLEDSAVYLCASSFASGGPYEQYFGPGTRLTVT.

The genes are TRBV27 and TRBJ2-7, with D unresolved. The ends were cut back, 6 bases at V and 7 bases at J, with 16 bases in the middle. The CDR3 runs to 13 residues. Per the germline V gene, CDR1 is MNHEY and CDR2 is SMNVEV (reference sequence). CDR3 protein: CASRSDGQAEQYF. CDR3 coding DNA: TGTGCCAGCAGGTCGGATGGTCAGGCGGAGCAGTACTTC.

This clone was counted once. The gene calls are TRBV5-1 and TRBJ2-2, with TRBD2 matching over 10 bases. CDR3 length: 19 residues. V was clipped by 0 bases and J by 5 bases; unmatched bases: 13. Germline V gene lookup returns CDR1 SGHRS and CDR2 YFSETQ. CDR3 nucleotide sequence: TGCGCCAGCAGCTTGGCTCCTGAGCGGGGGGGCCTAGGTACCGGGGAGCTGTTTTTT. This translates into CASSLAPERGGLGTGELFF.

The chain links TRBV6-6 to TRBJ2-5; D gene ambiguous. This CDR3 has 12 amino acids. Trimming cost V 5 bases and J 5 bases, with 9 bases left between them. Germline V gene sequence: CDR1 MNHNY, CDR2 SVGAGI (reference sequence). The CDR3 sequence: CASSASGETQYF. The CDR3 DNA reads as TGTGCCAGCAGTGCCTCCGGGGAGACCCAGTACTTC.

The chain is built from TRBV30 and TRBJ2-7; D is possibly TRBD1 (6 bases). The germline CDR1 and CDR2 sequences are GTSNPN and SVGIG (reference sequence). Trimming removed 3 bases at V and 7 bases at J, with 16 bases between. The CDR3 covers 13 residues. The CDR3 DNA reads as TGTGCCTGGAGCAGGGGCCGCTTGGCGGAGCAGTACTTC. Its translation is CAWSRGRLAEQYF.

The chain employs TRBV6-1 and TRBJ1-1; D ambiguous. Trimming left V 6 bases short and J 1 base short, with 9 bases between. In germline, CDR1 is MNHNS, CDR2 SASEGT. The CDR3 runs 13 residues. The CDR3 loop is CASSTAGNTEAFF. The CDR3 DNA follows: TGTGCCAGCAGCACGGCAGGGAACACTGAAGCTTTCTTT.

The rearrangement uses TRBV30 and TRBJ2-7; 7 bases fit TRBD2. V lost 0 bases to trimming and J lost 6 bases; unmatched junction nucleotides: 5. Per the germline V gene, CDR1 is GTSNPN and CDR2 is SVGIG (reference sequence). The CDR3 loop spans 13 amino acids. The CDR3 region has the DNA TGTGCCTGGAGTGTAGCGGGGCCTCGCGAGCAGTACTTC. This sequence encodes CAWSVAGPREQYF.

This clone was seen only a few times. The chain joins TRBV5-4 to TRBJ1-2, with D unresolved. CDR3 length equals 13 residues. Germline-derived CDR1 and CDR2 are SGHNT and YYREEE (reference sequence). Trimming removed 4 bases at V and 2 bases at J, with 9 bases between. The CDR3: CASSHTENYGYTF. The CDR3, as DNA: TGTGCCAGCAGCCACACAGAGAACTATGGCTACACCTTC.

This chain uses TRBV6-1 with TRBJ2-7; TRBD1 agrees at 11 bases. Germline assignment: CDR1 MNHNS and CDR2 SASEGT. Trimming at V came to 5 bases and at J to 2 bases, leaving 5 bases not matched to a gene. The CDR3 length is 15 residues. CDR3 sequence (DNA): TGTGCCAGCAGTCTCGGGACAGGGGGACCCTACGAGCAGTACTTC. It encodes CASSLGTGGPYEQYF.

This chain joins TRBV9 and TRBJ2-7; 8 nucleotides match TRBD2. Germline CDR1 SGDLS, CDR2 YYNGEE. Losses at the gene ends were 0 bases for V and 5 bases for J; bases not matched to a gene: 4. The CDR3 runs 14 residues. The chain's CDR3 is CASSVAGTRDEQYF. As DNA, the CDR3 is TGTGCCAGCAGCGTAGCTGGGACTAGGGACGAGCAGTACTTC.

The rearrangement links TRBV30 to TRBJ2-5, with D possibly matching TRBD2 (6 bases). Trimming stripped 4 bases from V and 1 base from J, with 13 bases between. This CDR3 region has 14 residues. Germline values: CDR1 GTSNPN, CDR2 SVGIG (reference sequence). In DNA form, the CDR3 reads TGTGCCTGGACGGGTGGACTAACCCAAGAGACCCAGTACTTC. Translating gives CAWTGGLTQETQYF.

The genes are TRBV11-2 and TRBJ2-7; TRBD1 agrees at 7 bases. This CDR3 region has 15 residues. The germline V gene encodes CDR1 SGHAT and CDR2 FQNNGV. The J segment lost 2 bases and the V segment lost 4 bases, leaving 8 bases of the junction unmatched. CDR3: CASSSVRQGPYEQYF. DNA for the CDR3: TGTGCCAGCAGCTCCGTTCGACAGGGCCCCTACGAGCAGTACTTC. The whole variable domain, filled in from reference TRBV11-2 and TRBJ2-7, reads EAGVAQSPRYKIIEKRQSVAFWCNPISGHATLYWYQQILGQGPKLLIQFQNNGVVDDSQLPKDRFSAERLKGVDSTLKIQPAKLEDSAVYLCASSSVRQGPYEQYFGPGTRLTVT.

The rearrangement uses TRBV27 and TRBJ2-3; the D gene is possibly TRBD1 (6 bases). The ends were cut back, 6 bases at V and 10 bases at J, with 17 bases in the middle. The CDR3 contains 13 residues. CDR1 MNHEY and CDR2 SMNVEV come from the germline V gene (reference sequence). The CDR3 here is CASSPMPRGPQYF. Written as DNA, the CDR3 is TGTGCCAGCAGCCCCATGCCCAGGGGCCCGCAGTATTTT.

CDR3 sequence: CASSLLFDQPQHF. Here the CDR3 DNA reads TGTGCCAGCAGCCTCCTTTTTGATCAGCCCCAGCATTTT. This chain joins TRBV7-8 and TRBJ1-5; unclear D gene. Germline values: CDR1 SGHVS, CDR2 FQNEAQ. The CDR3 is 13 residues long. With 5 bases removed from V and 5 bases from J, the gap between germline ends came to 10 bases.

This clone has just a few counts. The CDR3 region is CASQGRATEAFF. The CDR3, as DNA: TGTGCCAGCCAGGGGCGAGCCACTGAAGCTTTCTTT. This chain uses TRBV2 with TRBJ1-1, with D possibly being TRBD1 (6 bases). CDR1 is SNHLY, CDR2 FYNNEI, per germline. Trimming cost V 8 bases and J 4 bases, with 11 bases left between them. The CDR3 has 12 residues.

CDR3 bases: TGTGCCAGCAGCCCACGGAGGGCTGTCGGTAACATTCAGTACTTC. It is translated as CASSPRRAVGNIQYF. The chain couples TRBV9 to TRBJ2-4, with D perhaps TRBD2 (6 bases). CDR1 is SGDLS, CDR2 YYNGEE, per germline. The CDR3 covers 15 residues. The V and J ends lost 4 bases and 7 bases respectively, with 18 bases between them.

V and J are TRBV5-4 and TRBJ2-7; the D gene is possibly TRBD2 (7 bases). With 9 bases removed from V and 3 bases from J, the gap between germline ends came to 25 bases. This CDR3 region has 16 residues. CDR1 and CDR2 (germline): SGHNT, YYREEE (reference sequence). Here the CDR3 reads CAMGGASSLDSYEQYF. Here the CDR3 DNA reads TGTGCCATGGGAGGGGCCAGCAGCTTGGACAGCTACGAGCAGTACTTC. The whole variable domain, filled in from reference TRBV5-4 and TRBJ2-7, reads ETGVTQSPTHLIKTRGQQVTLRCSSQSGHNTVSWYQQALGQGPQFIFQYYREEENGRGNFPPRFSGLQFPNYSSELNVNALELDDSALYLCAMGGASSLDSYEQYFGPGTRLTVT.

In nucleotides, the CDR3 is TGTGCCAGCAGCGAAGCGGGGGGGCTGAACAATGAGCAGTTCTTC. Its protein is CASSEAGGLNNEQFF. The gene calls are TRBV9 and TRBJ2-1; 10 bases line up with TRBD2. The CDR3 spans 15 residues. From germline, CDR1 is SGDLS and CDR2 YYNGEE. The ends lost 3 bases at V and 5 bases at J; junction bases unmatched: 5.

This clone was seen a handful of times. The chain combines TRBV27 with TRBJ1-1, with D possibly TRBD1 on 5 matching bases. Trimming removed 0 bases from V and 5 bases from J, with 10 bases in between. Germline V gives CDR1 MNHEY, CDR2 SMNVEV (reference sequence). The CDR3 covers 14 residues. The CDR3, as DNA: TGTGCCAGCAGTTTATCACTGGGGGGGACTGAAGCTTTCTTT. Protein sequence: CASSLSLGGTEAFF.

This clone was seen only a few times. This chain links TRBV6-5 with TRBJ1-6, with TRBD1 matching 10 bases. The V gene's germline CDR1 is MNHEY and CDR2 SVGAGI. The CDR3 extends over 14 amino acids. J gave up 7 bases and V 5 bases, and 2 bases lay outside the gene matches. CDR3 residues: CASSRTGGNSPLHF. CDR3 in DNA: TGTGCCAGCAGTAGGACAGGGGGGAATTCACCCCTCCACTTT.

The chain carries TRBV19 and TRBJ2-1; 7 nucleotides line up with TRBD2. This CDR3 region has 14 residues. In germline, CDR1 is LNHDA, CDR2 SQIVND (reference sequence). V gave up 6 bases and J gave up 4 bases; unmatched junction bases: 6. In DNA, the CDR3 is TGTGCCAGTAGAGGTCTAGCGGTTTACAATGAGCAGTTCTTC. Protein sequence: CASRGLAVYNEQFF.

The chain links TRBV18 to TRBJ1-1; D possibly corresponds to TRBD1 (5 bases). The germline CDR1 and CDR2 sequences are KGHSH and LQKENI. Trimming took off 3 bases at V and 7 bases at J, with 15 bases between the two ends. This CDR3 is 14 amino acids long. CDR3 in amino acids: CASSPMEGTSEAFF. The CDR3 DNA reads TGTGCCAGCTCACCCATGGAGGGGACCAGTGAAGCTTTCTTT.

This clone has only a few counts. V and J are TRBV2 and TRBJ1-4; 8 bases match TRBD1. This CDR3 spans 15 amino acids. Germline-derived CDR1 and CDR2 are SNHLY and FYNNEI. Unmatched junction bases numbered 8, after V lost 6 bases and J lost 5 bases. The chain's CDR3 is CASRFNRGMNEKLFF. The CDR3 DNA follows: TGTGCCAGCAGATTTAACAGGGGGATGAATGAAAAACTGTTTTTT. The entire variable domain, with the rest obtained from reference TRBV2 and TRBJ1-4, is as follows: EPEVTQTPSHQVTQMGQEVILRCVPISNHLYFYWYRQILGQKVEFLVSFYNNEISEKSEIFDDQFSVERPDGSNFTLKIRSTKLEDSAMYFCASRFNRGMNEKLFFGSGTQLSVL.

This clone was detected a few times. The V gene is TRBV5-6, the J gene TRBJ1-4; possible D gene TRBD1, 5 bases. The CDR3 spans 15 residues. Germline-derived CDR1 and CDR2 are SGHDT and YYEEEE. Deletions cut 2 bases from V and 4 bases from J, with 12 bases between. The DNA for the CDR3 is TGTGCCAGCAGCTTCCTGGGGCAGTTTAATGAAAAACTGTTTTTT. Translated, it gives CASSFLGQFNEKLFF.

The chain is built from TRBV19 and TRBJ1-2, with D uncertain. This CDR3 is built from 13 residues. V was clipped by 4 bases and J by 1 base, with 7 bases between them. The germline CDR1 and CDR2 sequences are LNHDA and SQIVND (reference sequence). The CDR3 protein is CASSTSNNYGYTF. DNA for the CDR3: TGTGCCAGTAGTACATCAAATAACTATGGCTACACCTTC.

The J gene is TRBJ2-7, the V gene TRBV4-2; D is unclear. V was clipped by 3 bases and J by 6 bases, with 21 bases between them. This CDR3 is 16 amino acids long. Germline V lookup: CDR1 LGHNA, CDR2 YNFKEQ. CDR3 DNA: TGTGCCAGCAGCCAGGATTTCCCGGATCCAGGTAGCGAGCAGTACTTC. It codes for CASSQDFPDPGSEQYF.

CDR3 nucleotide sequence: TGTGCCAGCAGCAGACGGACAAACTACAATGAGCAGTTCTTC. Residues: CASSRRTNYNEQFF. The chain links TRBV9 to TRBJ2-1, with D possibly matching TRBD1 (5 bases). Germline values: CDR1 SGDLS, CDR2 YYNGEE. The germline V and J ends were trimmed by 4 bases and 3 bases, with 11 bases remaining between them. This CDR3 region has 14 residues.

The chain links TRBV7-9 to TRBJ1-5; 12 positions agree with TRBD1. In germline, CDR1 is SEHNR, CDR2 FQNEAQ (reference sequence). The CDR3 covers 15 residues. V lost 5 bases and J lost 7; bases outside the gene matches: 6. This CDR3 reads CASSVGQGARQPQHF. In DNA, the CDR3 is TGTGCCAGCAGCGTGGGACAGGGGGCGAGGCAGCCCCAGCATTTT.

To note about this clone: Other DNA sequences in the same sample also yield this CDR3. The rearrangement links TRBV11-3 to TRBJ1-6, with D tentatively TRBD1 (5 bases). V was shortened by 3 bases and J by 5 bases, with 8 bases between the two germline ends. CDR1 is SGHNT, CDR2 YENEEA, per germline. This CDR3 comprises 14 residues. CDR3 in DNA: TGTGCCAGCAGCTTGTCGGGGGATAATTCACCCCTCCACTTT. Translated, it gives CASSLSGDNSPLHF.